These T cell receptor beta chains were read from a single sample in a study of cytomegalovirus exposure and HLA in healthy donors. Repertoires were generated with immunoSEQ multiplex PCR, while TCRdb's copy carries only in-frame clones and drops some. The sample carries around 74,000 clones, around four fifths recorded once. Source material: PBMCs. Receptors were obtained from a young man in good health and CMV-seronegative. Each CDR3 is given without its conserved first and last residue. The order of the fields is V gene, D gene, CDR3 protein. A D gene is named only where the DNA matches it firmly.

v_gene: TRBV7-2; d_gene: -; CDR3aa: ASSFKGQLIGNTIY
v_gene: TRBV6-1; d_gene: -; CDR3aa: ASSEFGRLSGRSQVGSEQY
v_gene: TRBV7-3; d_gene: TRBD1; CDR3aa: ASSQGAEAF
v_gene: TRBV5-1; d_gene: -; CDR3aa: ASSLEGLHRNQPQH
v_gene: TRBV9; d_gene: TRBD1; CDR3aa: ASSVHQGGTEAF
v_gene: TRBV7-2; d_gene: -; CDR3aa: ASSYSGTQDTQY
v_gene: TRBV4-2; d_gene: -; CDR3aa: ASSRGHRDYGYT
v_gene: TRBV27; d_gene: -; CDR3aa: ASSRNGRETQY
v_gene: TRBV28; d_gene: TRBD1; CDR3aa: ASSTGQGVDTEAF
v_gene: TRBV7-2; d_gene: -; CDR3aa: ASSLLRGRWDEQY
v_gene: TRBV11-3; d_gene: TRBD2; CDR3aa: ASSLGLVGTGELF
v_gene: TRBV27; d_gene: TRBD2; CDR3aa: ASSLGLVRSSYEQY
v_gene: TRBV7-9; d_gene: TRBD1; CDR3aa: ASSLGPDRGGDGYT
v_gene: TRBV6-5; d_gene: -; CDR3aa: ASSLDSDNSPLH
v_gene: TRBV7-9; d_gene: -; CDR3aa: ASSLQGSNQPQH
v_gene: TRBV6-5; d_gene: TRBD1; CDR3aa: ASRLNRGSEAF
v_gene: TRBV19; d_gene: -; CDR3aa: ASNGDTGELF
v_gene: TRBV2; d_gene: -; CDR3aa: ASSEGGPYTEAF
v_gene: TRBV5-1; d_gene: TRBD2; CDR3aa: ASSLAVAGAVDEQY
v_gene: TRBV18; d_gene: -; CDR3aa: ASSLPGIAQEETQY
v_gene: TRBV19; d_gene: TRBD1; CDR3aa: ASSPTGQGIKDTEAF
v_gene: TRBV4-1; d_gene: -; CDR3aa: ASSQGYGPAGDEQF
v_gene: TRBV7-2; d_gene: -; CDR3aa: ASSPRRSLYEQY
v_gene: TRBV4-1; d_gene: TRBD1; CDR3aa: ASSHAQDRGQSGYT
v_gene: TRBV6-5; d_gene: TRBD1; CDR3aa: ASSPDRARAYEQY
v_gene: TRBV2; d_gene: TRBD1; CDR3aa: ASSETDRGSETQY
v_gene: TRBV4-1; d_gene: TRBD2; CDR3aa: ASSPTGTSEADTQY
v_gene: TRBV27; d_gene: TRBD2; CDR3aa: ASRPGTTNTDTQY
v_gene: TRBV6-1; d_gene: -; CDR3aa: ASGAGYSNQPQH
v_gene: TRBV25-1; d_gene: -; CDR3aa: ASSYTEAQETQY
v_gene: TRBV7-6; d_gene: -; CDR3aa: ASSLDAGFNEKLF
v_gene: TRBV9; d_gene: TRBD2; CDR3aa: ASSPRTSRDEQF
v_gene: TRBV30; d_gene: TRBD2; CDR3aa: AWSLWRGVSLRETQY
v_gene: TRBV5-1; d_gene: TRBD1; CDR3aa: ASSLARDRARDEQF
v_gene: TRBV11-2; d_gene: -; CDR3aa: ASSPQGNYGYT
v_gene: TRBV6-5; d_gene: -; CDR3aa: ASSSQSDTQY
v_gene: TRBV5-1; d_gene: TRBD2; CDR3aa: ASSTRLAATIEVVTQY